This T cell receptor beta chain was sequenced for a study of T cell repertoires in cytomegalovirus infection. Study observations and caveats: Carriers of CMV and the relevant HLA type were discriminated by public TCR beta frequency. The ex vivo response was dominated by HLA-C-restricted CMV-specific TCR beta clonotypes.

The germline V gene has CDR1 MNHEY and CDR2 SMNVEV (reference sequence). This CDR3 is built from 13 residues. J lost 5 bases, V lost 6 bases, and 4 bases had no gene match. TCRdb reprocessed the reads via MiXCR and lists one record per CDR3 protein. Altogether 45,000 to 75,000 distinct CDR3 sequences are present, 33% being singletons, with the ten largest covering around 70%. Ten or more counts support this clonotype. Its antigen remains unknown. Sequencing was performed on PBMCs, sequenced either directly or after in vitro stimulation (not recorded which). This chain uses TRBV27 with TRBJ2-1; 7 bases fit TRBD2. The sequence was obtained from a human donor in good health (CMV status not recorded). Some clones in this sample may be carry-over from other donors' samples. CDR3 sequence reads: CASRPLADNEQFF. The CDR3 nucleotides are TGTGCCAGCAGACCCCTAGCGGACAATGAGCAGTTCTTC.